Listed here are 4 T cell receptor beta chains from one sample, sequenced in a study of blood T cell repertoires in COVID-19. The method was immunoSEQ multiplex PCR; TCRdb's version includes in-frame clones alone and lacks a portion of them. The sample has about 220,000 clones, about 85% seen once. The sequenced material came from peripheral blood. The source of these receptors is a woman aged 60-70 years who had recovered from COVID-19.

This sequence joins TRBV12-1 and TRBJ2-2; TRBD1 was called by the table and not checked on the DNA. TRBV12-1 is shown as a pseudogene. This CDR3 comprises 15 residues. The CDR3 coding sequence is TGTGCCAGCAGCGCCGACAGGGATGCCACCGGGGAGCTGTTTTTT. Protein: CASSADRDATGELFF.

The CDR3 DNA is TGTGCCAGCAGCCTGACGCGGGACTATGGCTACACCTTC. This encodes CASSLTRDYGYTF. J is TRBJ1-2 and V is TRBV3-1 (or the pseudogene TRBV3-2); no clear D gene. V gave up 4 bases and J gave up 3 bases, with 9 bases separating them. Germline loops: CDR1 LGHDT, CDR2 YNNKEL (reference sequence). CDR3 size: 13 residues.

The gene calls are TRBV10-3 and TRBJ1-6; 7 positions match TRBD1. J gave up 8 bases and V 9 bases, and 7 bases lay outside the gene matches. Germline values: CDR1 ENHRY, CDR2 SYGVKD. This CDR3 is 13 amino acids long. The CDR3 sequence is CAIKGAADSPLHF. As DNA, the CDR3 is TGTGCCATTAAGGGGGCGGCAGATTCACCCCTCCACTTT.

The table lists this clone with a count of one. This sequence joins TRBV30 and TRBJ2-2, with 8 nucleotides matching TRBD2. Germline CDR1 is GTSNPN and CDR2 is SVGIG (reference sequence). The J segment lost 1 base and the V segment lost 5 bases, leaving 3 bases of the junction unmatched. This CDR3 region has 14 residues. This CDR3 is CAWGSGGNTGELFF. CDR3 coding DNA: TGTGCCTGGGGAAGCGGGGGGAACACCGGGGAGCTGTTTTTT.